This T cell receptor (beta chain) was identified in a study of PD-1 blockade in classical Hodgkin lymphoma. TCRdb's copy holds only in-frame clones and misses some; the assay was immunoSEQ multiplex PCR. Of approximately 100,000 clones in the sample, 75% to 90% were seen once. General study results and limits: Although disease activity or prior therapy may be involved, causes of the repertoire differences remain undefined. It was among complete responders that baseline diversity resembled that of newly diagnosed patients. It was reported that newly diagnosed patients had less baseline TCR diversity than healthy donors.

Note on this clone: Its specificity is unknown.

Each patient's relapse followed autologous stem cell transplantation, and brentuximab vedotin exposure varied. This CDR3 has 15 residues. Source: peripheral blood mononuclear cells (PBMCs), taken before the second cycle of nivolumab. The receptor's source is a human donor with classical Hodgkin lymphoma. V gene TRBV23-1 combines with J gene TRBJ2-5, with D possibly called TRBD1 or TRBD2 (5 bases each). The J call may be incorrect, as the DNA end agrees better with TRBJ2-7. TRBV23-1 carries the ORF label, with uncertain function. The DNA of the CDR3 is TGCGCCAGCAGTCAATCGGGGGTTCGCTCCTACGAGCAGTACTTC. It translates to CASSQSGVRSYEQYF.